A single sample gave rise to the 15 T cell receptor beta chains below, sequenced in a study of CD8+CD57+ T cells in acquired aplastic anemia. TCR beta VDJ and CDR3 profiles were obtained from a genomic DNA template. Each CDR3 protein gets one entry after TCRdb re-called the reads with MiXCR. This table has about 220,000 distinct CDR3 sequences, approximately 35% appearing once. Sample: sorted CD4+, CD8+, or CD8+CD57+ T cells (not recorded which) from PBMCs. These receptors were taken from a human donor in good health, serving as a control.

The chain employs TRBV6-1 and TRBJ2-5, with 8 bases lining up with TRBD1. CDR3 size: 15 residues. Germline assignment: CDR1 MNHNS and CDR2 SASEGT. V was pared by 5 bases and J by 7 bases, with 12 bases of the junction left unmatched. CDR3 coding DNA: TGTGCCAGCAGTCCACAGACAGGGGTCGGGGTGACCCAGTACTTC. Translation gives CASSPQTGVGVTQYF.

The chain uses TRBV10-3 and TRBJ2-1; D possibly corresponds to TRBD2 (5 bases). Looked up from germline, CDR1 is ENHRY and CDR2 is SYGVKD. V gave up 2 bases and J gave up 7 bases, with 15 bases separating them. The CDR3 is made up of 15 amino acids. The CDR3 protein is CAISESIGVRNEQFF. In DNA, the CDR3 is TGTGCCATCAGTGAGAGTATCGGGGTTAGAAATGAGCAGTTCTTC.

This clonotype was counted many times. J is TRBJ1-3 and V is TRBV5-8; D uncertain. Germline values: CDR1 SGHTS, CDR2 YDEGEE. The CDR3 totals 13 residues. With 2 bases removed from V and 3 bases from J, the gap between germline ends came to 6 bases. The CDR3, as DNA: TGTGCCAGCAGCTTTTCCCATGGAAACACCATATATTTT. This gives the protein CASSFSHGNTIYF.

This clonotype was counted a few times. The chain is built from TRBV12-3 or TRBV12-4 and TRBJ2-7, with D tentatively TRBD1 (6 bases). The CDR3 is 14 amino acids. Deletions cut 1 base from V and 1 base from J, with 8 bases between. The CDR3 nucleotides are TGTGCCAGCAGTTTAGGGGGACATTCCTACGAGCAGTACTTC. Translating it yields CASSLGGHSYEQYF.

Many counts were recorded for this clonotype. V usage is TRBV11-2 and J usage is TRBJ2-7; D possibly corresponds to TRBD2 (5 bases). Germline-derived CDR1 and CDR2 are SGHAT and FQNNGV. CDR3 length: 15 residues. Trimming took off 7 bases at V and 0 bases at J, with 16 bases between the two ends. CDR3 loop: CASTLGSADSYEQYF. The CDR3 region has the DNA TGTGCCAGCACTCTGGGTAGCGCGGACTCCTACGAGCAGTACTTC.

This clonotype was observed many times. V is TRBV5-1 and J is TRBJ1-2; D call uncertain. V was shortened by 2 bases and J by 5 bases, with 13 bases between the two germline ends. Per germline, CDR1 SGHRS and CDR2 YFSETQ. CDR3 length: 14 residues. CDR3 nucleotide sequence: TGCGCCAGCAGCTTCCGACGTGGCCAGTATGGCTACACCTTC. The encoded protein is CASSFRRGQYGYTF. Complete variable domain (other parts from reference TRBV5-1 and TRBJ1-2): KAGVTQTPRYLIKTRGQQVTLSCSPISGHRSVSWYQQTPGQGLQFLFEYFSETQRNKGNFPGRFSGRQFSNSRSEMNVSTLELGDSALYLCASSFRRGQYGYTFGSGTRLTVV.

This clonotype was seen only once. The V and J genes are TRBV10-3 and TRBJ1-1; 7 bases map to TRBD1. J lost 4 bases, V lost 6 bases, and 5 bases had no gene match. The CDR3 length is 13 residues. Germline V gene lookup returns CDR1 ENHRY and CDR2 SYGVKD. In DNA form, the CDR3 reads TGTGCCATCAGCCGAGAGGGGGCCACTGAAGCTTTCTTT. It encodes CAISREGATEAFF.

This clonotype was seen repeatedly, ten times or more. J is TRBJ2-2 and V is TRBV24-1; TRBD1 agrees at 8 bases. J lost 2 bases, V lost 5 bases, and 3 bases had no gene match. Germline assignment: CDR1 KGHDR and CDR2 SFDVKD. The CDR3 sequence is 15 residues long. This CDR3 reads CATSGTGGNTGELFF. The CDR3 DNA reads as TGTGCCACCAGTGGCACAGGGGGAAACACCGGGGAGCTGTTTTTT.

This clonotype was counted at least ten times. An end of the junction does not agree with germline; a read error may underlie this. The CDR3 is CASSMIQANEELFF. In DNA form, the CDR3 reads TGTGCCAGTAGTATGATCCAGGCGAATGAAGAACTGTTTTTT. V and J are TRBV19 and TRBJ1-4, with D hard to call. This CDR3 spans 14 amino acids. Germline V gene sequence: CDR1 LNHDA, CDR2 SQIVND (reference sequence).

The chain employs TRBV24-1 and TRBJ2-5; 7 nucleotides agree with TRBD1. The germline V gene encodes CDR1 KGHDR and CDR2 SFDVKD. The CDR3 is 14 amino acids. V shed 4 bases, J shed 5 bases, and the junction held 6 bases outside the gene matches. CDR3 sequence reads: CATSEIQGWETQYF. CDR3 bases: TGTGCCACCAGTGAAATACAGGGGTGGGAGACCCAGTACTTC.

There are many counts of this clonotype. V usage is TRBV19 and J usage is TRBJ2-5, with D hard to call. The CDR3 consists of 13 residues. Germline V gene sequence: CDR1 LNHDA, CDR2 SQIVND (reference sequence). Trimming removed 1 base at V and 2 bases at J, with 5 bases between. This CDR3 is CASSIGQQETQYF. DNA for the CDR3: TGTGCCAGTAGTATAGGGCAGCAAGAGACCCAGTACTTC.

This clonotype occurred many times. V usage is TRBV27 and J usage is TRBJ2-7; D may correspond to TRBD1 or TRBD2 (6 bases each). CDR1 and CDR2 from the germline V gene are MNHEY and SMNVEV (reference sequence). CDR3 length: 14 amino acids. V lost 6 bases and J lost 7, with 19 bases in between. Written as DNA, the CDR3 is TGTGCCAGCAGCGCTGGGGGCGGGGCGGCGGAGCAGTACTTC. Protein sequence: CASSAGGGAAEQYF.

Ten or more counts support this clonotype. This rearrangement joins TRBV2 to TRBJ2-1; 13 bases agree with TRBD2. CDR3 size: 14 residues. Germline loops: CDR1 SNHLY, CDR2 FYNNEI. J lost 7 bases, V lost 6 bases, and 3 bases had no gene match. CDR3 bases: TGTGCCAGCAGGGGACTAGCGGGGATTAATGAGCAGTTCTTC. This codes for CASRGLAGINEQFF.

This clonotype was observed many times. This chain connects TRBV19 to TRBJ2-7; 7 bases map to TRBD1. From germline, CDR1 is LNHDA and CDR2 SQIVND (reference sequence). The CDR3 has 12 amino acids. The V gene end was trimmed by 7 bases and the J gene end by 3 bases; junction bases not matched to a gene: 3. The CDR3 DNA reads TGTGCCAGTACCTCAGGGGGCTACGAGCAGTACTTC. Protein: CASTSGGYEQYF.

This clonotype was seen only a few times. The chain's CDR3 is CASSIQAAPNTEAFF. In nucleotides, the CDR3 is TGTGCCAGTAGTATCCAGGCCGCCCCGAACACTGAAGCTTTCTTT. The rearrangement links TRBV19 to TRBJ1-1; D call uncertain. In germline, CDR1 is LNHDA, CDR2 SQIVND (reference sequence). Trimming pared 3 bases from V and 1 base from J, leaving 12 bases between. CDR3 length: 15 residues.